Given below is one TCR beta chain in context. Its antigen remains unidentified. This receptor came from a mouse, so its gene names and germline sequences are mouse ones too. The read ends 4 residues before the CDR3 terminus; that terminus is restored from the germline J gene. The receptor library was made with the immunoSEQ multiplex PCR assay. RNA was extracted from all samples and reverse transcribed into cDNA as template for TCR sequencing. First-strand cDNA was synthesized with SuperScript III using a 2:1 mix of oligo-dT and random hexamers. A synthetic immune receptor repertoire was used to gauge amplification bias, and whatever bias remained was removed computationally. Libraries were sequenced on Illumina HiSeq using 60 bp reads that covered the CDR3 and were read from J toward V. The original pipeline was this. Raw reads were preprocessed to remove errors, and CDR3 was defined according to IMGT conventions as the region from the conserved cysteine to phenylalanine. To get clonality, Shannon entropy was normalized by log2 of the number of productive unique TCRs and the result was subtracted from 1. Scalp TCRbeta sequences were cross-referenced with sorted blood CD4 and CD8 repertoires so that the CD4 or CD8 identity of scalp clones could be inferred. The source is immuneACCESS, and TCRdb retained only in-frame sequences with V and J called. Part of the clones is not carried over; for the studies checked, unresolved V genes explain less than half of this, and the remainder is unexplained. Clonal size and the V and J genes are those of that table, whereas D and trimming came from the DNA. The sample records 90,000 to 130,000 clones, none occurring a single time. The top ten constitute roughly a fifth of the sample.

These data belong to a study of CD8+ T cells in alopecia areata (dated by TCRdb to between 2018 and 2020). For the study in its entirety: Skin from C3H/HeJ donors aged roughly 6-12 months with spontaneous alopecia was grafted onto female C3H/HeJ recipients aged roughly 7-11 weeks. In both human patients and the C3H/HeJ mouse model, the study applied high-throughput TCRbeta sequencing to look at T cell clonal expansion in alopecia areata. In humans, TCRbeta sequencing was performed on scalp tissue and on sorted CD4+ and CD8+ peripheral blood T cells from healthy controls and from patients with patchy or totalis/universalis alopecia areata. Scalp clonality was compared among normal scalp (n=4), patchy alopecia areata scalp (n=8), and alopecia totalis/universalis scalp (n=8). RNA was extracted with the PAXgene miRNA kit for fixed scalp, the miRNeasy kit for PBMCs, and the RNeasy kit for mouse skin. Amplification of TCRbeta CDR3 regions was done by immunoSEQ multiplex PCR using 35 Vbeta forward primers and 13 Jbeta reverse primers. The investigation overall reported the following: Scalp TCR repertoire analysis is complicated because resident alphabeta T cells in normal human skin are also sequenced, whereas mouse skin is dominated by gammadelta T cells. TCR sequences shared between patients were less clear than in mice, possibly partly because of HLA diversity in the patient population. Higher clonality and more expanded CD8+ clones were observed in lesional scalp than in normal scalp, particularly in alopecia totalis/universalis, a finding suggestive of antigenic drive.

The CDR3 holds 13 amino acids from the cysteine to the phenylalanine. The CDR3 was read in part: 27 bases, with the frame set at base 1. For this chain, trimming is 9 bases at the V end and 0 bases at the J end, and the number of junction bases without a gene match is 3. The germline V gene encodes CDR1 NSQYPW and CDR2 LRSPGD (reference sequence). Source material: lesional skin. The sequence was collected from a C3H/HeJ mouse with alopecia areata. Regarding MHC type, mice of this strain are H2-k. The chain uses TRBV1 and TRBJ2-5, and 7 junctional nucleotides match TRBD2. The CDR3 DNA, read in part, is TGCACCTGTCTGGGGGATAACCAAGAC. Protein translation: CTCLGDNQD. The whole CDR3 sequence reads CTCLGDNQDTQYF.